The present TCR beta chain was sequenced within a study of CD8+CD57+ T cells in acquired aplastic anemia. Turning to the study itself: The DNA of sorted CD4+ and CD8+ cells averaged about 3 ug.

Genomic DNA provided the template from which TCR beta VDJ and CDR3 profiles were obtained. From the reads, TCRdb called clonotypes with MiXCR, one entry per CDR3 protein. Among under 250,000 distinct CDR3 sequences, around 45% were seen once, and the ten largest hold about 7.8%. Remarks on this clonotype: Its antigen remains unknown.

The study's findings and limits: Between patients and controls, around 31 CD8+ CDR3 sequences were found in common.

Patients who underwent sequencing had shown CD8+CD57+ cell expansion by flow cytometry. With no exception, the patients had severe acquired aplastic anemia. Patients had undergone no therapy by the time their blood was sampled. Sequenced material: sorted CD4+, CD8+, or CD8+CD57+ T cells (not recorded which) from PBMCs. This receptor was taken from a human donor with aplastic anemia.

The CDR3 is CASRDFEESSSYEQYF. CDR3 nucleotides: TGTGCCAGCAGAGACTTCGAAGAGTCTAGCTCCTACGAGCAGTACTTC. The chain is built from TRBV2 and TRBJ2-7; no firm D call. V lost 6 bases and J lost 0, with 18 bases in between. The CDR3 has 16 residues. Looked up from germline, CDR1 is SNHLY and CDR2 is FYNNEI. The full variable domain, in which reference TRBV2 and TRBJ2-7 provide the parts outside the CDR3, is EPEVTQTPSHQVTQMGQEVILRCVPISNHLYFYWYRQILGQKVEFLVSFYNNEISEKSEIFDDQFSVERPDGSNFTLKIRSTKLEDSAMYFCASRDFEESSSYEQYFGPGTRLTVT.